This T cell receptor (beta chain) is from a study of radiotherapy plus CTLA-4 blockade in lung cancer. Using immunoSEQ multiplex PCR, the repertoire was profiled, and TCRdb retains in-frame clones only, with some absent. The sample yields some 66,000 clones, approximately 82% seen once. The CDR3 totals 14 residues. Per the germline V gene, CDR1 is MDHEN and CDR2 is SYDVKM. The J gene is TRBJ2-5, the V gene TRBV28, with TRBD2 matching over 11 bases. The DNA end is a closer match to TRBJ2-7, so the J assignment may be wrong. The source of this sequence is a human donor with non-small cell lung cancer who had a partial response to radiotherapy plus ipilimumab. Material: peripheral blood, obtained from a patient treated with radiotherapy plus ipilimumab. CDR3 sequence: CASSISGRDYEQYF. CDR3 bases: TGTGCCAGCAGTATTAGCGGGAGGGACTACGAGCAGTACTTC.